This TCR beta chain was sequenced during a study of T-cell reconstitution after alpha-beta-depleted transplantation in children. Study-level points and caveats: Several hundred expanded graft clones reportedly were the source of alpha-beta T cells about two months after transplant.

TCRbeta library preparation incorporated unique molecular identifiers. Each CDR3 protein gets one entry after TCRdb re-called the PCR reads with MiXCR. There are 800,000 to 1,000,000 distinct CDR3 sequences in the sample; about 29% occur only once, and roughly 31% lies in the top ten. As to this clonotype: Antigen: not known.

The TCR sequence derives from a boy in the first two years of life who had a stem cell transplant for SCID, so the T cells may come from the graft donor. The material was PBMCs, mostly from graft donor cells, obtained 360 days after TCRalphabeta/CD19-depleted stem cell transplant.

The CDR3 sequence: CASSLRSSAYNEQFF. DNA for the CDR3: TGTGCCAGCAGTTTAAGGTCTAGCGCCTACAATGAGCAGTTCTTC. The chain recombines TRBV12-3 or TRBV12-4 with TRBJ2-1; D is possibly TRBD2 (6 bases). The ends were cut back, 2 bases at V and 2 bases at J, with 10 bases in the middle. The CDR3 is made up of 15 amino acids.